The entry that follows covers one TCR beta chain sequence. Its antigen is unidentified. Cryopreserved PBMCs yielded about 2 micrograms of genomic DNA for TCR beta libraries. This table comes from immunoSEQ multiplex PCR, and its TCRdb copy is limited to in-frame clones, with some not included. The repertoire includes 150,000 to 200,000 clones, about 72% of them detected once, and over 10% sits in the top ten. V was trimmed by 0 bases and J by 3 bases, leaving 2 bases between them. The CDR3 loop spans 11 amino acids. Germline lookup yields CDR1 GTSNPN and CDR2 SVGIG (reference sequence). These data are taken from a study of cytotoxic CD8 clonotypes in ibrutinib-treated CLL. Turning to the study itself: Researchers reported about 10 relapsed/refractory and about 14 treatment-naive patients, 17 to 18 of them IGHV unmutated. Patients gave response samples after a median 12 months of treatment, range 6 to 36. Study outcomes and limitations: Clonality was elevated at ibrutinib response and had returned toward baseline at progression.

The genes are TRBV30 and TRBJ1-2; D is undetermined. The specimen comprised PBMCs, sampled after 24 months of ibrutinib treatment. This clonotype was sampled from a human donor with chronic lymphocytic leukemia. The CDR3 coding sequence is TGTGCCTGGAGTGTCTACTATGGCTACACCTTC. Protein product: CAWSVYYGYTF.